This T cell receptor (beta chain) was sequenced during a study of tumor and adjacent non-tumor tissue in lung cancer (dated by TCRdb to the late 2010s). General notes on the study: The cohort included about a dozen adenocarcinoma, a couple of squamous cell carcinoma and 1 small cell lung cancer patients. Among the approximately 15 patients, ages ranged from about 31 to 85 years, some ten were men and 5 were women, and disease was TNM stage I to III. Sequencing produced approximately 130 million productive TCRbeta reads in total, an average of approximately 3.9 million reads per sample. The study compared bulk TCRbeta repertoires from lung tumor tissue and matched distant non-tumor lung tissue of some 14 lung cancer patients. For each patient, one tumor sample and one normal lung sample were taken, giving some 33 paired specimens that underwent TCRbeta CDR3 sequencing. Paper-wide results and their limitations: Peripheral blood was not sequenced, so blood TCRbeta repertoires in these lung cancer patients were not examined. The methods do not name the sequencing platform or mention unique molecular identifiers. TCR diversity was significantly higher in younger patients, and greater tumor TCR diversity was associated with shorter overall survival and shorter disease-free survival. Only around 15 patients were included in the cohort, and the need for larger samples and more detailed clinical data was noted by the authors. In normal lung, the top 100 clones accounted for a significantly larger cumulative share of the repertoire than in tumor tissue. Significantly higher TCR diversity (inverse Simpson) was observed in tumor tissue than in normal lung tissue (around 450 vs 150, P = 0.0075, Mann-Whitney U test).

The receptor library was made with multiplex PCR. Reads for this sample came from an Illumina HiSeq 2500. TCRbeta libraries were constructed through three rounds of nested PCR with primers (Table S4) according to protocols adapted from ARM-PCR. Before sequencing, PCR products of 200-500 bp were excised from the gel and purified with the QIAquick gel extraction kit. Under the source paper's analysis protocol: Trimmomatic was used to clean the reads, FLASH merged the cleaned reads into complete CDR3 sequences, and MiTCR assigned the sequences to V(D)J germline segments. Clonal diversity was calculated as the inverse Simpson's index using VDJtools. In-frame sequences lacking a premature stop codon were counted as productive reads. TCRdb took the public reads, trimmed them with fastp at Q25, ran MiXCR for clone calling and kept in-frame beta chains. CDR3 protein sequences are deduplicated, and each keeps its most common genes and DNA. TCRdb, rather than the study authors, made the V and J calls. The sample has about 85,000 distinct CDR3 sequences on record, roughly 62% of them singletons. Around 14% of the sample lies in the top ten.

Including cysteine and phenylalanine, the CDR3 has 14 amino acids. The kept DNA is CDR3 alone, 42 bases in frame from the first base. The CDR1 and CDR2 encoded by the germline V gene are MGHRA and YSYEKL. For this clonotype: Its antigen has not been determined. A junction end diverges from the germline sequence, so it may reflect a read error.

Bulk unsorted tissue served as the source for RNA extraction, and RNA quality was assessed using a NanoDrop ND-1000 and an Agilent 2100. Newly diagnosed lung cancer patients without prior chemotherapy who had been admitted for thoracic surgery in China between August and November 2014 were enrolled as donors. Anyone who had undergone radiotherapy or chemotherapy before, or who had another cancer at the same time, was left out of the study. Pieces of surgical tissue measuring roughly 1-2.1 cm3 were kept in RNAlater solution and held at -80 degrees C until needed. This clonotype was sampled from a man in his 70s with non-small cell lung cancer. The source material was lung tumor tissue. This chain joins TRBV4-1 to TRBJ1-2; no D gene call is confident. The CDR3 reads CASSQQRPDGGYTF. The bases are TGCGCTAGCAGCCAACAACGGCCGGACGGAGGCTACACCTTC.